This T cell receptor beta chain appears in the sequencing data of a study of human T cells and chemical hapten exposure. This clonotype has more than one count but fewer than ten. Via MiXCR, TCRdb re-called the RACE reads, giving one row per CDR3 protein. The sample has tens of thousands of distinct CDR3 sequences, 6.5% to 8.5% seen once. In germline, CDR1 is SGHTA, CDR2 FQGTGA. Trimming cost V 3 bases and J 0 bases, with 9 bases left between them. The CDR3 has 15 residues. Time point specified: pre-sensitization, week 0. This sample's treatment: therapeutic diphenylcyclopropenone sensitization with weekly scalp DPC.

The gene calls are TRBV7-3 and TRBJ2-4; tentative D call: TRBD1 (5 bases). The sequence derives from a woman in her 30s with alopecia areata. Some clones in this sample may be carry-over from other donors' samples. The material was whole blood, obtained in connection with sensitization to the hapten diphenylcyclopropenone (DPC). CDR3 sequence (DNA): TGTGCCAGCAGCTTTGGGGCGAAAGCCAAAAACATTCAGTACTTC. Translation gives CASSFGAKAKNIQYF.